The 15 T cell receptor beta chains below were found in one sample sequenced in a study of T-cell memory formation after mild COVID-19. One entry per CDR3 protein, called by TCRdb with MiXCR from the 5' RACE reads. The sample has 200,000 or so distinct CDR3 sequences, approximately 16% seen once. The sequenced sample consisted of PBMCs or a T cell subset sorted from them (not recorded which). The receptors originated from an adult woman who had mild COVID-19 (a few samples of this study predate the infection). Cell type and time point are not known.

This clonotype showed up many times. The V gene is TRBV5-1, the J gene TRBJ2-3; weak D call: TRBD2 (6 bases). In germline, CDR1 is SGHRS, CDR2 YFSETQ. Trimming took 2 bases from V and 0 from J, leaving 10 bases between them. This CDR3 has 15 amino acids. In nucleotides, the CDR3 is TGCGCCAGCAGCTTAGGCGGGACTAGCACAGATACGCAGTATTTT. It codes for CASSLGGTSTDTQYF.

This clonotype showed up just a few times. The genes are TRBV28 and TRBJ1-1, with TRBD1 matching over 8 bases. CDR1 and CDR2 (germline): MDHEN, SYDVKM. Unmatched junction bases numbered 7, after V lost 6 bases and J lost 1 base. The CDR3 has 15 amino acids. The CDR3 protein is CASSSGGAGNTEAFF. Here the CDR3 DNA reads TGTGCCAGCAGCTCAGGGGGCGCGGGGAACACTGAAGCTTTCTTT.

J is TRBJ2-7 and V is TRBV29-1; D possibly corresponds to TRBD2 (6 bases). The CDR3 consists of 12 residues. Germline CDR1 reads SQVTM; CDR2 reads ANQGSEA. V lost 6 bases, J lost 0 bases, and 9 bases lay in between. Here the CDR3 reads CSVSGGSYEQYF. The CDR3 nucleotides read TGCAGCGTGTCCGGGGGCTCCTACGAGCAGTACTTC.

This clonotype has just a few counts. The rearrangement uses TRBV5-1 and TRBJ2-3, with D unresolved. Per germline, CDR1 SGHRS and CDR2 YFSETQ. This CDR3 is built from 12 residues. With 3 bases removed from V and 6 bases from J, the gap between germline ends came to 8 bases. Here the CDR3 DNA reads TGCGCCAGCAGCTCGTCCGGTGATACGCAGTATTTT. Translated, it gives CASSSSGDTQYF.

This chain joins TRBV7-8 and TRBJ2-4; D gene uncertain. V was cut by 0 bases and J by 0 bases, with 9 bases left in between. Germline V gene sequence: CDR1 SGHVS, CDR2 FQNEAQ. There are 16 residues in the CDR3. The CDR3 nucleotides read TGTGCCAGCAGCTTAGCTCCATTGCTAGCCAAAAACATTCAGTACTTC. This sequence encodes CASSLAPLLAKNIQYF. Filled out from reference TRBV7-8 and TRBJ2-4, the complete variable domain reads GAGVSQSPRYKVAKRGQDVALRCDPISGHVSLFWYQQALGQGPEFLTYFQNEAQLDKSGLPSDRFFAERPEGSVSTLKIQRTQQEDSAVYLCASSLAPLLAKNIQYFGAGTRLSVL.

This clonotype was seen a few times. J is TRBJ2-5 and V is TRBV20-1; no definite D call. Between the trimmed V and J ends, which lost 5 bases and 5 bases, there was a span of 12 bases. CDR3 length: 12 amino acids. Germline CDR1 and CDR2: DFQATT and SNEGSKA (reference sequence). The CDR3 reads CSAPKSGETQYF. CDR3 in DNA: TGCAGTGCTCCCAAGTCCGGGGAGACCCAGTACTTC.

This clonotype has only a few counts. The chain has TRBV6-5 and TRBJ2-5; 8 bases align to TRBD1. Germline V gene sequence: CDR1 MNHEY, CDR2 SVGAGI. This CDR3 is 17 amino acids long. With 4 bases clipped from V and 2 bases from J, the junction kept 12 bases outside the gene matches. CDR3 DNA: TGTGCCAGCAGTTCACCCCGGGACAGGCCACAACAAGAGACCCAGTACTTC. Protein: CASSSPRDRPQQETQYF.

This clonotype was seen ten or more times. The gene calls are TRBV5-1 and TRBJ2-3, with TRBD2 matching 11 bases. The germline V gene encodes CDR1 SGHRS and CDR2 YFSETQ. The CDR3 is 16 residues long. The V segment lost 5 bases and the J segment 2 bases; nucleotides outside the gene matches: 7. CDR3: CASSLGLAEFTDTQYF. The CDR3, as DNA: TGCGCCAGCAGTCTGGGACTAGCGGAATTCACAGATACGCAGTATTTT.

The chain recombines TRBV7-2 with TRBJ1-6; D ambiguous. Per the germline V gene, CDR1 is SGHTA and CDR2 is FQGNSA. V shed 1 base and J shed 8 bases, with 18 bases lying between them. The CDR3 sequence is 17 residues long. CDR3 region: CASSLVWVAKEDSPLHF. The CDR3 DNA follows: TGTGCCAGCAGCTTAGTGTGGGTGGCGAAGGAGGATTCACCCCTCCACTTT.

The chain joins TRBV7-3 to TRBJ2-7; either TRBD1 or TRBD2 may fit D (5 bases each). Trimming removed 5 bases at V and 3 bases at J, with 29 bases between. Germline V gene sequence: CDR1 SGHTA, CDR2 FQGTGA. The CDR3 has 19 residues. CDR3 region: CASSQGLWGPQGTSYEQYF. CDR3 DNA: TGTGCCAGCAGCCAAGGTTTATGGGGCCCCCAAGGGACCAGCTACGAGCAGTACTTC.

V is TRBV24-1 and J is TRBJ2-3, with 11 bases that match TRBD2. V was pared by 4 bases and J by 0 bases, with 5 bases of the junction left unmatched. CDR3 length: 17 amino acids. From germline, CDR1 is KGHDR and CDR2 SFDVKD. The CDR3 loop is CATSEQTSGGSTDTQYF. The CDR3 nucleotides are TGTGCCACCAGTGAGCAAACTAGCGGGGGTAGCACAGATACGCAGTATTTT.

CDR3 residues: CASSPGGPETQYF. The CDR3 DNA follows: TGTGCCAGCTCACCGGGGGGTCCGGAGACCCAGTACTTC. The chain recombines TRBV18 with TRBJ2-5; a possible D gene is TRBD2 (6 bases). The CDR3 runs 13 residues. The V gene's germline CDR1 is KGHSH and CDR2 LQKENI. V dropped 3 bases and J dropped 5 bases, with 10 bases sitting between them.

This rearrangement joins TRBV18 to TRBJ1-1, with TRBD1 matching 7 bases. This CDR3 has 14 amino acids. J gave up 0 bases and V 5 bases, and 3 bases lay outside the gene matches. Germline V lookup: CDR1 KGHSH, CDR2 LQKENI. Here the CDR3 reads CASSGDSMNTEAFF. CDR3 coding DNA: TGTGCCAGCTCAGGGGACAGCATGAACACTGAAGCTTTCTTT.

The V call is TRBV2, the J call TRBJ1-1; D gene unclear. V shed 6 bases and J shed 4 bases, with 21 bases lying between them. This CDR3 is 16 amino acids long. In germline, CDR1 is SNHLY, CDR2 FYNNEI. The CDR3 DNA reads TGTGCCAGCAGCCTTACGACTTCGCGGTCCAGCACTGAAGCTTTCTTT. Its translation: CASSLTTSRSSTEAFF. Filled out from reference TRBV2 and TRBJ1-1, the complete variable domain reads EPEVTQTPSHQVTQMGQEVILRCVPISNHLYFYWYRQILGQKVEFLVSFYNNEISEKSEIFDDQFSVERPDGSNFTLKIRSTKLEDSAMYFCASSLTTSRSSTEAFFGQGTRLTVV.

V gene TRBV4-1 combines with J gene TRBJ2-1; possible D gene TRBD2, 6 bases. V lost 1 base and J 9 bases, leaving 16 bases between the germline ends. The CDR3 extends over 15 amino acids. Germline CDR1 is MGHRA and CDR2 is YSYEKL. CDR3 bases: TGCGCCAGCAGCCAAGTAACCGGGAGCCGAGGTGAGCAGTTCTTC. Residues: CASSQVTGSRGEQFF.